The rows below give T cell receptor beta chains drawn from one sample of a study of T cells in tumors after PD-1 blockade. Sequenced by immunoSEQ multiplex PCR; TCRdb stores in-frame clones only, minus some. The sample yields roughly 35,000 clones, 73% seen once. The specimen was PBMCs, collected after anti-PD-1 treatment. All receptors come from a human donor with basal cell carcinoma. CDR3s include the opening cysteine and the closing phenylalanine or tryptophan. D genes are given only for firm matches. Clone size is shown for a subset of rows, as once, few, many or a class of expanded clone.

TRBV27	-	TRBJ1-6	-	CASTPARGSSPLHF
TRBV19	-	TRBJ1-2	TRBD1	CASSIETGRGGYTF
TRBV15	large	TRBJ2-7	-	CATSRVGGEEQYF
TRBV6-1	-	TRBJ2-5	TRBD1	CASSEGGRGWETQYF
TRBV21-1	-	TRBJ2-6	-	CASDSPLGSGANVLTF
TRBV2	-	TRBJ1-6	TRBD1	CASSGQGMNSPLHF
TRBV15	-	TRBJ2-7	-	CATSRDTGPNEQYF
TRBV28	-	TRBJ1-5	TRBD1	CASSRRQGVLSQPQHF
TRBV7-3	-	TRBJ1-2	TRBD1	CASSRDRASGYTF
TRBV19	-	TRBJ2-3	-	CASSIGFTTDTQYF
TRBV5-1	-	TRBJ2-1	-	CASSPGPPGVHEQFF
TRBV3-1/TRBV3-2	-	TRBJ1-2	TRBD1	CASSQYQRGGVYTF
TRBV7-2	-	TRBJ2-7	TRBD2	CASSLALAGGEQYF
TRBV11-3	-	TRBJ1-2	-	CASSPGANYGYTF
TRBV28	-	TRBJ2-1	TRBD2	CASSFSGSGGTSSYNEQFF
TRBV7-3	once	TRBJ2-3	-	CASSDLRGGTDTQYF
TRBV15	-	TRBJ2-1	-	CATREPFYNEQFF
TRBV27	-	TRBJ1-5	-	CASSLTGAGQPQHF
TRBV6-2/TRBV6-3	-	TRBJ1-2	-	CASSYMALNYGYTF
TRBV28	-	TRBJ1-4	-	CASSPSAATNEKLFF
TRBV4-2	-	TRBJ2-3	-	CASSQSIHASSTDTQYF
TRBV7-9	-	TRBJ1-2	-	CASSLAAQLANYGYTF
TRBV2	-	TRBJ2-5	-	CATTTGYQETQYF
TRBV19	-	TRBJ2-7	TRBD1	CASSDRGAGEQYF
TRBV12-5	-	TRBJ1-6	TRBD1	CASGPGQGAHNSPLHF
TRBV13	medium-sized	TRBJ2-7	-	CASSLEGSYEQYF
TRBV28	-	TRBJ2-1	-	CASSIPGTARYNEQFF
TRBV2	-	TRBJ2-3	-	CASVELLSTDTQYF